The clone carrying this T cell receptor (beta chain) turned up a few times. Its specificity is not known. These data come from a study of T cells in Graves' hyperthyroidism and ophthalmopathy. Overall study results and limits: In validation, the model predicted ophthalmopathy. These predictions came a median approximately 5.9 months before onset.

Germline V CDR1 and CDR2: SGDLS, YYNGEE. J was trimmed by 7 bases and V by 0 bases; bases with no gene match: 4. CDR3 size: 13 residues. Amplified TCR beta CDR3 regions derived from RNA transcripts. HTBI primers were employed in a first-round RT-PCR of the TCR CDR3. TCRdb redid the calling of the multiplex PCR reads with MiXCR, one entry per CDR3 protein. The repertoire holds a few hundred thousand distinct CDR3 sequences, around 16% seen once, with approximately 7.4% in the top ten. These patients, aged 18 to 65, had recently diagnosed hyperthyroidism lasting under 2 months. It was 8 to 10 ml of fresh peripheral blood that supplied the PBMCs.

This TCR derives from a woman in her thirties with Graves' hyperthyroidism. The source material was blood. The chain uses TRBV9 and TRBJ2-7, with TRBD1 identical over 7 bases. In DNA form, the CDR3 reads TGTGCCAGCAGCGTAGGGGACAGTTGGGAGCAGTACTTC. This sequence encodes CASSVGDSWEQYF.